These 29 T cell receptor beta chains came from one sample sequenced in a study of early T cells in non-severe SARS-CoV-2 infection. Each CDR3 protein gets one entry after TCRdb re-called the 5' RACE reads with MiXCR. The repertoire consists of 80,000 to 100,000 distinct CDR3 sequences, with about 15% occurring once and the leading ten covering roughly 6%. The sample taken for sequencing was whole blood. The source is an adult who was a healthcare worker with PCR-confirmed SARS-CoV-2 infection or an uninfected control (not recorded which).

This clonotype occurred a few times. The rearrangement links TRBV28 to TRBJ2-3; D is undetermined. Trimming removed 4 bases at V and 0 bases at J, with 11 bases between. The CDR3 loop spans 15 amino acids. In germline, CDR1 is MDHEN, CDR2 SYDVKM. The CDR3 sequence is CASSWAAASTDTQYF. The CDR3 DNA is TGTGCCAGCAGTTGGGCGGCCGCCAGCACAGATACGCAGTATTTT.

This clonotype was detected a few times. CDR3 sequence reads: CASSLVTPGQGPYF. The CDR3 DNA reads as TGTGCCAGCAGCTTAGTGACGCCGGGACAGGGACCGTATTTT. The V gene is TRBV7-2, the J gene TRBJ2-3; 9 bases fit TRBD1. Germline trimming cut 1 base from V and 14 bases from J; bases unmatched to any gene: 10. CDR1 is SGHTA and CDR2 is FQGNSA in the germline V gene. The CDR3 has 14 residues.

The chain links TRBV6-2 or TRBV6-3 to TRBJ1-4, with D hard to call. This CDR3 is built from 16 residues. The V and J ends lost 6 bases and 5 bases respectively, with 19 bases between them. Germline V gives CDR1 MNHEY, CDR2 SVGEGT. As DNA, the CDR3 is TGTGCCAGCAGCACTCGCATCAAACTCTTAAATGAAAAACTGTTTTTT. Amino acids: CASSTRIKLLNEKLFF.

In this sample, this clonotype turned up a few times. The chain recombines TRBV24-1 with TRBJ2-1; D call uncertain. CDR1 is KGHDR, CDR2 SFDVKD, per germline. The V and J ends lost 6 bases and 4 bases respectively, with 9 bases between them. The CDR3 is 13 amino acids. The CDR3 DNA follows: TGTGCCACCAGTCCTCAGAGGTACAATGAGCAGTTCTTC. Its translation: CATSPQRYNEQFF.

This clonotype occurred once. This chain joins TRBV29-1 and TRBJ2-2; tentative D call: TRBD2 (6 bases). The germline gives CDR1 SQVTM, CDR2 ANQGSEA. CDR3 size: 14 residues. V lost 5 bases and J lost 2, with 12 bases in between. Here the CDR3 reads CSVQAGSNTGELFF. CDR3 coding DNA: TGCAGCGTTCAAGCCGGGAGCAACACCGGGGAGCTGTTTTTT.

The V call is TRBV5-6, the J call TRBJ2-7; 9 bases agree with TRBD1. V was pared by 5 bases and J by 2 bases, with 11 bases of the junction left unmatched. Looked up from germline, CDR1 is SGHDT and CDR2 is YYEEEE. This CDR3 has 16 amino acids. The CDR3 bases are TGTGCCAGCAGTTTCTGGCGGGGACAGGGTACCTACGAGCAGTACTTC. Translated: CASSFWRGQGTYEQYF. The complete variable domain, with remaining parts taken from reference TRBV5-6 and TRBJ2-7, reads DAGVTQSPTHLIKTRGQQVTLRCSPKSGHDTVSWYQQALGQGPQFIFQYYEEEERQRGNFPDRFSGHQFPNYSSELNVNALLLGDSALYLCASSFWRGQGTYEQYFGPGTRLTVT.

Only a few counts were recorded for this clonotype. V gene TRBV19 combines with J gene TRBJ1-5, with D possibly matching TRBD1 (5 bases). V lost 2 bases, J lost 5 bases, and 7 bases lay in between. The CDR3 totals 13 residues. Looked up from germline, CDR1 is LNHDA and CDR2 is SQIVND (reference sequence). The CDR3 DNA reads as TGTGCCAGTAGTATACAGGGCTATCAGCCCCAGCATTTT. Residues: CASSIQGYQPQHF.

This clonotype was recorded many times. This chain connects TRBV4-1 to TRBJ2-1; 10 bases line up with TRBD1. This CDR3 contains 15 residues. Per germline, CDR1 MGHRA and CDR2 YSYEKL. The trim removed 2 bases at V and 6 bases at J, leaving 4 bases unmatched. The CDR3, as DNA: TGCGCCAGCAGCCAAACCGGGACAGGGGTCAATGAGCAGTTCTTC. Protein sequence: CASSQTGTGVNEQFF.

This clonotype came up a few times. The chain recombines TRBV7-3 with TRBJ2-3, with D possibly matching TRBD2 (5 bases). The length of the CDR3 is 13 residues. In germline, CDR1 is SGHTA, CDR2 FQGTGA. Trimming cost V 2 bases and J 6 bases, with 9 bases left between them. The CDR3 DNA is TGTGCCAGCAGCTTAGGACTTGGGGATACGCAGTATTTT. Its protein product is CASSLGLGDTQYF. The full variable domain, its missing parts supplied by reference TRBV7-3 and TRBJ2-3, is GAGVSQTPSNKVTEKGKYVELRCDPISGHTALYWYRQSLGQGPEFLIYFQGTGAADDSGLPNDRFFAVRPEGSVSTLKIQRTERGDSAVYLCASSLGLGDTQYFGPGTRLTVL.

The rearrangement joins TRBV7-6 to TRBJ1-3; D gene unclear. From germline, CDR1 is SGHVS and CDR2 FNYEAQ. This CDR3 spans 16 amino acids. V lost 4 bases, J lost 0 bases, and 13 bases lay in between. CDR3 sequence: CASSSITPGSGNTIYF. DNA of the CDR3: TGTGCCAGCAGCTCCATTACGCCCGGCTCTGGAAACACCATATATTTT.

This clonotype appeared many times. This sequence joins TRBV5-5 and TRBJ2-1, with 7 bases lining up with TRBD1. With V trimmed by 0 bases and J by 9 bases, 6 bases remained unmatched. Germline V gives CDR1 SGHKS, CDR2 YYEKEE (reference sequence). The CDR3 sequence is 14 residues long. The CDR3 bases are TGTGCCAGCAGCTTGGGGGACAGCCTCACTGAGCAGTTCTTC. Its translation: CASSLGDSLTEQFF.

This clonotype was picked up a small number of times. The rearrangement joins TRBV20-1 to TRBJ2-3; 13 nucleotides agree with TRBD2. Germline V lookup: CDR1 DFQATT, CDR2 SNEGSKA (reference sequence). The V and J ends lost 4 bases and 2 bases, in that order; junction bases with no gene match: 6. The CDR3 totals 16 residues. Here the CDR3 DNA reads TGCAGTGCTAACCTCGGACTAGCGGGGGCCACAGATACGCAGTATTTT. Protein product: CSANLGLAGATDTQYF.

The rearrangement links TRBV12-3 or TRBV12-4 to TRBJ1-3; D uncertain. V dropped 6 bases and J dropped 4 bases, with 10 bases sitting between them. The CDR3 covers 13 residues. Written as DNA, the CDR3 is TGTGCCAGCAGCACGTCGCCAGGAAACACCATATATTTT. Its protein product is CASSTSPGNTIYF.

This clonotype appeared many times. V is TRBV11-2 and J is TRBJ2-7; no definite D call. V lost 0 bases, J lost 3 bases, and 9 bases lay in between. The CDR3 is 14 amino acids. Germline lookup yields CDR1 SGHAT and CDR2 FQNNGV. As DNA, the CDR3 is TGTGCCAGCAGCTTAGATGTCCAGCTCTACGAGCAGTACTTC. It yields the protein CASSLDVQLYEQYF.

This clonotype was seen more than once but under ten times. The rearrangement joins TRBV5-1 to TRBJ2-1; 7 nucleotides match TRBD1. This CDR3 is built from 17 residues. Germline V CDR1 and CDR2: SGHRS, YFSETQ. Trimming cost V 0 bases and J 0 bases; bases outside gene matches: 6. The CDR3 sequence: CASSLGLGTDSYNEQFF. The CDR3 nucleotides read TGCGCCAGCAGCTTGGGGTTAGGGACAGACTCCTACAATGAGCAGTTCTTC.

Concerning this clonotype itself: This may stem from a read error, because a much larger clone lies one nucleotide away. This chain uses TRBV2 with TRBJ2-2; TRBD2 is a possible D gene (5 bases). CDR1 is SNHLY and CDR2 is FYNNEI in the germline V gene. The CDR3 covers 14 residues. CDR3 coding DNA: TGTGCCAGCAGTGGGTCGAGGGCCACCGGGGAGCTGGTTTTT. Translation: CASSGSRATGELVF. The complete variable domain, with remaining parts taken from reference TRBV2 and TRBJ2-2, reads EPEVTQTPSHQVTQMGQEVILRCVPISNHLYFYWYRQILGQKVEFLVSFYNNEISEKSEIFDDQFSVERPDGSNFTLKIRSTKLEDSAMYFCASSGSRATGELVFGEGSRLTVL.

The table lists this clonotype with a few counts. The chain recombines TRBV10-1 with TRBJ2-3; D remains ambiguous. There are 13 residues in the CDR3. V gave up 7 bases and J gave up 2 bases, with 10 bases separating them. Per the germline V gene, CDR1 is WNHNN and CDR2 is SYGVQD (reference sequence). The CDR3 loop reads CASTSGPTDTQYF. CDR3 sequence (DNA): TGCGCCAGCACCTCAGGACCCACAGATACGCAGTATTTT.

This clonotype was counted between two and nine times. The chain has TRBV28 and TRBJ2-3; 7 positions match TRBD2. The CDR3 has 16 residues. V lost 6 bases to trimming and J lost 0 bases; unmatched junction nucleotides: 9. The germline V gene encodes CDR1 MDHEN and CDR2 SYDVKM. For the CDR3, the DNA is TGTGCCAGCAGGCTGGACCTAGCGGCTAGCACAGATACGCAGTATTTT. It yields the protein CASRLDLAASTDTQYF. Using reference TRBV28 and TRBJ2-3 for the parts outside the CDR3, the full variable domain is DVKVTQSSRYLVKRTGEKVFLECVQDMDHENMFWYRQDPGLGLRLIYFSYDVKMKEKGDIPEGYSVSREKKERFSLILESASTNQTSMYLCASRLDLAASTDTQYFGPGTRLTVL.

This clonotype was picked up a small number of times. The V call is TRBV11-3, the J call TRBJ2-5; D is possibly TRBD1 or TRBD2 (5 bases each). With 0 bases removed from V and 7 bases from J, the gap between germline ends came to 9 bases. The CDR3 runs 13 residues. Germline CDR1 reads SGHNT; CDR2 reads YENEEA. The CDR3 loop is CASSLEGDGTQYF. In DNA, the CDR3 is TGTGCCAGCAGCTTAGAGGGGGACGGGACCCAGTACTTC. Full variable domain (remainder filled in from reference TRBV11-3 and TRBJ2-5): EAGVVQSPRYKIIEKKQPVAFWCNPISGHNTLYWYLQNLGQGPELLIRYENEEAVDDSQLPKDRFSAERLKGVDSTLKIQPAELGDSAVYLCASSLEGDGTQYFGPGTRLLVL.

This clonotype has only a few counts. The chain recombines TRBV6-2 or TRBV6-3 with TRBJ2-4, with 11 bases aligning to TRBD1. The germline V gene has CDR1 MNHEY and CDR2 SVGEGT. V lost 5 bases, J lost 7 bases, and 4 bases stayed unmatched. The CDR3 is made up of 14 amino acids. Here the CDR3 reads CASSGQGASNIQYF. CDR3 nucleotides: TGTGCCAGCAGTGGACAGGGGGCTTCCAACATTCAGTACTTC.

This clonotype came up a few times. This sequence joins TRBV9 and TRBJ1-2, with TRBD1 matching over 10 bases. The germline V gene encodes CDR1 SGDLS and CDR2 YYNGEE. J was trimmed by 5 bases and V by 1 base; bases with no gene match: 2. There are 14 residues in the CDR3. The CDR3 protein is CASSVRGQGYGYTF. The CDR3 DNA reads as TGTGCCAGCAGCGTAAGGGGACAGGGGTATGGCTACACCTTC.

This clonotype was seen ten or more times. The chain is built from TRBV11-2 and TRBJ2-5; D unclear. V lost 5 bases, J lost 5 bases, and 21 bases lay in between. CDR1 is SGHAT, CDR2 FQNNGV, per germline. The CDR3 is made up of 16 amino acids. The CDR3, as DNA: TGTGCCAGCAGCCCCACCCACCTACCGCATGGGGAGACCCAGTACTTC. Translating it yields CASSPTHLPHGETQYF. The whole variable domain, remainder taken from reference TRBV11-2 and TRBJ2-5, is EAGVAQSPRYKIIEKRQSVAFWCNPISGHATLYWYQQILGQGPKLLIQFQNNGVVDDSQLPKDRFSAERLKGVDSTLKIQPAKLEDSAVYLCASSPTHLPHGETQYFGPGTRLLVL.

In nucleotides, the CDR3 is TGTGCCAGCAGTTCCCAGACAGGGGAAATCTCCTACGAGCAGTACTTC. Its protein is CASSSQTGEISYEQYF. The chain joins TRBV28 to TRBJ2-7; 8 bases line up with TRBD1. The V gene's germline CDR1 is MDHEN and CDR2 SYDVKM. Losses at the gene ends were 4 bases for V and 0 bases for J; bases not matched to a gene: 8. This CDR3 has 16 amino acids.

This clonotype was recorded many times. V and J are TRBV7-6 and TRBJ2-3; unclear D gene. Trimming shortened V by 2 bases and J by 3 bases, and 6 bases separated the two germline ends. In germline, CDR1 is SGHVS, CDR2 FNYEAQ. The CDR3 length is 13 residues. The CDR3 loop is CASSLQWTDTQYF. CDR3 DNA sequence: TGTGCCAGCAGCTTACAGTGGACAGATACGCAGTATTTT.

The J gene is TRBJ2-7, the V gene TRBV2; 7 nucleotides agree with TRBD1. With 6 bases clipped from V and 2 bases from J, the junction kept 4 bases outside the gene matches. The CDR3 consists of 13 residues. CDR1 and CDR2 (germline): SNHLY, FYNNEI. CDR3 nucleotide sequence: TGTGCCAGCAGCTGGGACAGAGCCTACGAGCAGTACTTC. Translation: CASSWDRAYEQYF.

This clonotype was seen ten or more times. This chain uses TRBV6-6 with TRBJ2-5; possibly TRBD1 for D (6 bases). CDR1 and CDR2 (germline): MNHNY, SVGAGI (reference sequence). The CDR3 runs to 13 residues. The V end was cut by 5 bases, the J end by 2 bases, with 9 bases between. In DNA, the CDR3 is TGTGCCAGCAGTCGGACAGAGCAAGAGACCCAGTACTTC. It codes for CASSRTEQETQYF.

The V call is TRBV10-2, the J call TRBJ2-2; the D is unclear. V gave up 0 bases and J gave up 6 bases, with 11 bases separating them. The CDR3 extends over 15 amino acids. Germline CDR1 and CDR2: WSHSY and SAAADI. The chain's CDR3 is CASSESPHGSGELFF. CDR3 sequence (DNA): TGCGCCAGCAGTGAGTCGCCGCATGGGTCCGGGGAGCTGTTTTTT.

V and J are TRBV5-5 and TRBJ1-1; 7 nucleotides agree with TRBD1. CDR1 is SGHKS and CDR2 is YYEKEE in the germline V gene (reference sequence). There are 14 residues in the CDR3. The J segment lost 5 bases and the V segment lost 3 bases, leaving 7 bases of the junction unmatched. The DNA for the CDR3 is TGTGCCAGCAGCTGGGACAGAGGGAGGACTGAAGCTTTCTTT. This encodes CASSWDRGRTEAFF. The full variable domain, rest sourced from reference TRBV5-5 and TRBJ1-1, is DAGVTQSPTHLIKTRGQQVTLRCSPISGHKSVSWYQQVLGQGPQFIFQYYEKEERGRGNFPDRFSARQFPNYSSELNVNALLLGDSALYLCASSWDRGRTEAFFGQGTRLTVV.

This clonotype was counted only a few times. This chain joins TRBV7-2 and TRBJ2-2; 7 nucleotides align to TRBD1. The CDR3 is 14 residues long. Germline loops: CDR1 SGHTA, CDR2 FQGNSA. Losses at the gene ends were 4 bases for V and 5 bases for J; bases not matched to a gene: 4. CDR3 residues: CASSSLQGTGELFF. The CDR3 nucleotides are TGTGCCAGCAGCTCCTTACAGGGGACCGGGGAGCTGTTTTTT.